This T cell receptor (beta chain) was sequenced for a study of cytomegalovirus exposure and HLA in healthy donors. Looked up from germline, CDR1 is SQVTM and CDR2 is ANQGSEA. Deletions cut 3 bases from V and 5 bases from J, with 12 bases between. The CDR3 contains 13 residues. It was with 60 Vbeta and 13 Jbeta primers that the PCR ran. Here immunoSEQ multiplex PCR was the method, and the copy in TCRdb shows in-frame clones only, minus some. The data hold tens of thousands of clones, with 70% to 85% observed a single time. The sequence came from a man aged 55 to 70 in good health and CMV-seropositive. The sample comprised PBMCs. The genes are TRBV29-1 and TRBJ2-3; D might be TRBD1 (6 bases). The CDR3, as DNA: TGCAGCGTTGATACAGGGAGAGGAGATACGCAGTATTTT. It encodes CSVDTGRGDTQYF.